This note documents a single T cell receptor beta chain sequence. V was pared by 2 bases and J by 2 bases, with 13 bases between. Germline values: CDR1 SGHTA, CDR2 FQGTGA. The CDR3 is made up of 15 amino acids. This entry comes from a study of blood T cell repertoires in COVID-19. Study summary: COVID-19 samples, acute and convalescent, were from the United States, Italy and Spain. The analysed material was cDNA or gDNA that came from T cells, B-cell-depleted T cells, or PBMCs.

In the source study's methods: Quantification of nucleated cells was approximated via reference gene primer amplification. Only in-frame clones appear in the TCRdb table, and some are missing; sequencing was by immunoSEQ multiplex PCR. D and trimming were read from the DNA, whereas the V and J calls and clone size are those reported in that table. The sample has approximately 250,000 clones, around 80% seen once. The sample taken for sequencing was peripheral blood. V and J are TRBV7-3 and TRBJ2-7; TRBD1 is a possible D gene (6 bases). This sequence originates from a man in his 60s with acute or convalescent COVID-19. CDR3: CASSLLFRGPYEQYF. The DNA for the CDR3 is TGTGCCAGCAGCTTATTATTCAGGGGACCCTACGAGCAGTACTTC.